This is a list of T cell receptor beta chains from one sample in a study of T cell changes during pregnancy in multiple sclerosis. Sequenced by immunoSEQ multiplex PCR; TCRdb stores in-frame clones only, minus some. The repertoire includes more than 55,000 clones, approximately 91% of them detected once, and 1.3% sits in the top ten. The sequencing here drew on peripheral blood, taken in the second trimester of pregnancy. The receptor set was obtained from a female donor with multiple sclerosis, enrolled in a pregnancy study. CDR3s include the opening cysteine and the closing phenylalanine or tryptophan. D genes are given only for firm matches. Only some rows state a clone size, as once, few, many or a class for expanded clones.

TRBD1 | TRBJ1-1 | - | TRBV7-3 | 14 | CASSPDRDRAEAFF | TGTGCCAGCAGTCCGGACAGGGACAGGGCTGAAGCTTTCTTT
TRBD2 | TRBJ2-7 | - | TRBV5-6 | 16 | CASSLAGTSRSYEQYF | TGTGCCAGCAGCTTGGCCGGGACTAGCAGATCCTACGAGCAGTACTTC
- | TRBJ1-2 | - | TRBV6-1 | 15 | CASSERGFANYGYTF | TGTGCCAGCAGTGAACGGGGATTCGCTAACTATGGCTACACCTTC
- | TRBJ2-3 | - | TRBV7-2 | 11 | CASSGRGTQYF | TGTGCCAGCAGCGGGCGGGGTACGCAGTATTTT
- | TRBJ2-7 | - | TRBV20-1 | 11 | CSARSHDEQYF | TGCAGTGCTAGATCACACGACGAGCAGTACTTC
- | TRBJ1-5 | - | TRBV7-9 | 13 | CASSLDGDRPQHF | TGTGCCAGCAGCTTAGATGGAGACAGGCCCCAGCATTTT
TRBD1 | TRBJ1-4 | - | TRBV6-5 | 16 | CASSYRGRVTNEKLFF | TGTGCCAGCAGCTACAGGGGCCGCGTAACTAATGAAAAACTGTTTTTT
- | TRBJ2-4 | - | TRBV5-1 | 16 | CASSPGGGSVKNIQYF | TGCGCCAGCAGCCCCGGTGGGGGGTCGGTCAAAAACATTCAGTACTTC
- | TRBJ1-6 | - | TRBV5-6 | 16 | CASSLAGGPINSPLHF | TGTGCCAGCAGCTTGGCTGGGGGCCCGATTAATTCACCCCTCCACTTT
- | TRBJ1-2 | - | TRBV6-5 | 12 | CASSYGRYGYTF | TGTGCCAGCAGTTACGGCCGCTATGGCTACACCTTC
- | TRBJ2-5 | - | TRBV11-2 | 13 | CASSRGFQETQYF | TGTGCCAGCAGCCGAGGTTTCCAAGAGACCCAGTACTTC
TRBD1 | TRBJ1-5 | - | TRBV9 | 15 | CASSPGQGPSQPQHF | TGTGCCAGCAGTCCAGGACAGGGCCCTTCGCAGCCCCAGCATTTT
- | TRBJ1-1 | - | TRBV5-1 | 13 | CASSFVGVTEAFF | TGCGCCAGCAGCTTCGTCGGGGTCACTGAAGCTTTCTTT
- | TRBJ1-5 | - | TRBV7-2 | 14 | CASSLGQINQPQHF | TGTGCCAGCAGCTTAGGGCAGATCAATCAGCCCCAGCATTTT
- | TRBJ1-5 | - | TRBV28 | 14 | CASSSSGVNQPQHF | TGTGCCAGCAGTTCGAGCGGGGTTAATCAGCCCCAGCATTTT
- | TRBJ2-5 | - | TRBV5-1 | 14 | CASSPGQIQETQYF | TGCGCCAGCAGCCCAGGACAGATCCAAGAGACCCAGTACTTC
TRBD2 | TRBJ2-5 | - | TRBV28 | 17 | CASSLQEASGEGETQYF | TGTGCCAGCAGTTTACAGGAGGCTAGCGGGGAAGGTGAGACCCAGTACTTC
- | TRBJ1-2 | - | TRBV28 | 12 | CASSPIGYGYTF | TGTGCCAGCAGTCCCATCGGCTATGGCTACACCTTC
- | TRBJ1-2 | - | TRBV5-1 | 16 | CASSPNRQGRFYGYTF | TGCGCCAGCAGCCCCAACCGGCAGGGCCGTTTCTATGGCTACACCTTC
- | TRBJ1-1 | - | TRBV19 | 14 | CASRFSPGGTEAFF | TGTGCCAGTCGATTCTCTCCGGGAGGCACTGAAGCTTTCTTT
TRBD1 | TRBJ1-5 | - | TRBV7-2 | 13 | CASSDRVNQPQHF | TGTGCCAGCAGCGACAGGGTCAATCAGCCCCAGCATTTT
TRBD1 | TRBJ2-5 | - | TRBV5-1 | 16 | CASKLVGQGAGETQYF | TGCGCCAGCAAGTTGGTAGGACAGGGGGCTGGAGAGACCCAGTACTTC
- | TRBJ2-5 | - | TRBV2 | 13 | CASTRTEWETQYF | TGTGCCAGCACTCGGACTGAGTGGGAGACCCAGTACTTC
- | TRBJ1-2 | - | TRBV6-1 | 13 | CASSEQGASGYTF | TGTGCCAGCAGTGAACAAGGGGCAAGTGGCTACACCTTC
- | TRBJ1-2 | - | TRBV29-1 | 13 | CSVSEGRDRGYTF | TGCAGCGTTTCGGAGGGACGGGACCGAGGCTACACCTTC
TRBD1 | TRBJ2-7 | - | TRBV2 | 14 | CASRPGQGAYEQYF | TGTGCCAGCAGACCGGGACAGGGGGCTTACGAGCAGTACTTC
TRBD1 | TRBJ1-1 | few | TRBV2 | 14 | CASRDRGLPTEAFF | TGTGCCAGCAGAGACAGGGGACTTCCCACTGAAGCTTTCTTT
TRBD1 | TRBJ1-4 | - | TRBV7-9 | 16 | CASSLGFGQGNEKLFF | TGTGCCAGCAGCCTCGGCTTTGGACAGGGAAATGAAAAACTGTTTTTT
- | TRBJ1-5 | - | TRBV5-5 | 15 | CASSPGWGGNQPQHF | TGTGCCAGCAGCCCGGGGTGGGGAGGCAATCAGCCCCAGCATTTT
- | TRBJ2-5 | once | TRBV5-1 | 13 | CASSFHVQETQYF | TGCGCCAGCAGCTTCCATGTCCAAGAGACCCAGTACTTC
- | TRBJ2-7 | - | TRBV28 | 14 | CASTQPPRGYEQYF | TGTGCCAGCACCCAACCACCCCGGGGGTACGAGCAGTACTTC
- | TRBJ1-4 | - | TRBV18 | 14 | CASSPPQGGEKLFF | TGTGCCAGTTCACCACCCCAGGGTGGTGAAAAACTGTTTTTT
- | TRBJ2-1 | - | TRBV10-3 | 10 | CAIWQDRRFF | TGTGCCATCTGGCAGGATCGGCGGTTCTTC
- | TRBJ1-6 | few | TRBV7-9 | 14 | CASSFDSRNSPLHF | TGTGCCAGCAGCTTTGACAGCCGGAATTCACCCCTCCACTTT
- | TRBJ1-1 | - | TRBV29-1 | 14 | CSVDSRGGNTEAFF | TGCAGCGTTGATAGCAGGGGTGGGAACACTGAAGCTTTCTTT
TRBD1 | TRBJ1-5 | - | TRBV2 | 14 | CASGRQGSTQPQHF | TGTGCCAGCGGTCGACAGGGCTCTACTCAGCCCCAGCATTTT
- | TRBJ1-5 | - | TRBV23-1 | 18 | CASSPGHRSSYSNQPQHF | TGCGCCAGCAGCCCCGGACACCGCTCTTCTTATAGCAATCAGCCCCAGCATTTT
TRBD1 | TRBJ1-1 | - | TRBV9 | 15 | CASSARQGVATEAFF | TGTGCCAGCAGCGCCCGACAGGGGGTTGCCACTGAAGCTTTCTTT
TRBD1 | TRBJ1-1 | - | TRBV5-1 | 13 | CASSLQGGEEAFF | TGCGCCAGCAGCTTACAGGGGGGAGAAGAAGCTTTCTTT
TRBD1 | TRBJ1-4 | - | TRBV5-1 | 14 | CASSLNRGPEKLFF | TGCGCCAGCAGCTTGAACAGGGGACCGGAAAAACTGTTTTTT
- | TRBJ2-3 | - | TRBV18 | 14 | CASSLRDFKDTQYF | TGTGCCAGCTCACTACGGGACTTCAAAGATACGCAGTATTTT
- | TRBJ2-6 | - | TRBV5-1 | 16 | CASSRPTDSGANVLTF | TGCGCCAGCAGCCGCCCGACAGACTCTGGGGCCAACGTCCTGACTTTC
- | TRBJ1-1 | - | TRBV19 | 14 | CASRTYQGGTEAFF | TGTGCCAGTCGGACATACCAAGGGGGTACTGAAGCTTTCTTT
- | TRBJ1-4 | - | TRBV2 | 20 | CASSEALPGTDRSFREKLFF | TGTGCCAGCAGTGAAGCGCTTCCGGGTACCGACAGATCCTTCAGGGAAAAACTGTTTTTT
- | TRBJ1-1 | - | TRBV6-6 | 11 | CASSLTYWAFF | TGTGCCAGCAGCCTTACCTACTGGGCTTTCTTT